A selection of T cell receptor beta chains follows, all from one sample in a study of blood T cell repertoires in COVID-19. Using immunoSEQ multiplex PCR, the repertoire was profiled, and TCRdb retains in-frame clones only, with some absent. The sample lists approximately 170,000 clones, around 85% seen once, with 6.5% to 7.5% in the top ten. Sample: peripheral blood. Receptors were obtained from a man older than 75 with COVID-19, enrolled during active disease. Each CDR3 is given with its conserved first and last residue. Each record gives: CDR3 DNA, CDR3 protein, V gene, J gene, D gene, clone size. The D gene is left open where the match is weak. Not every row has a clone size; where given, it reads once, few, many or a size class.

CDR3nt: TGTGCCAGCAGCTTAGTAGGCCGGGGCACTGAAGCTTTCTTT; CDR3aa: CASSLVGRGTEAFF; v_gene: TRBV7-8; j_gene: TRBJ1-1; d_gene: -; abundance: -
CDR3nt: TGTGCCAGCAGCTTGGGGGTAGGGACAGGAACAGATACGCAGTATTTT; CDR3aa: CASSLGVGTGTDTQYF; v_gene: TRBV5-8; j_gene: TRBJ2-3; d_gene: TRBD1; abundance: -
CDR3nt: TGTGCCAGCAGCTTAGATAGGACAGCTTACGAGCAGTACTTC; CDR3aa: CASSLDRTAYEQYF; v_gene: TRBV11-2; j_gene: TRBJ2-7; d_gene: -; abundance: -
CDR3nt: TGTGCCAGCAGCCCGGACAGGTGGAGCACTGAAGCTTTCTTT; CDR3aa: CASSPDRWSTEAFF; v_gene: TRBV7-3; j_gene: TRBJ1-1; d_gene: TRBD1; abundance: -
CDR3nt: TGTGCCATCAGTGAAATATCAGGGAACACTGAAGCTTTCTTT; CDR3aa: CAISEISGNTEAFF; v_gene: TRBV10-3; j_gene: TRBJ1-1; d_gene: -; abundance: -
CDR3nt: TGTGCCAGCAGCCAAGAGGCGGGACGCTCCTATGGCTACACCTTC; CDR3aa: CASSQEAGRSYGYTF; v_gene: TRBV4-2; j_gene: TRBJ1-2; d_gene: -; abundance: -
CDR3nt: TGTGCCAGCTCCCAAGCCATTCGTGACAGTGAGAATGAGCAGTTCTTC; CDR3aa: CASSQAIRDSENEQFF; v_gene: TRBV18; j_gene: TRBJ2-1; d_gene: -; abundance: -
CDR3nt: TGTGCCAGCAGTTACGACGGGACAGGGCTTTTCGAGCAGTACTTC; CDR3aa: CASSYDGTGLFEQYF; v_gene: TRBV6-6; j_gene: TRBJ2-7; d_gene: TRBD1; abundance: -
CDR3nt: TGCGCCAGCAGTGAGTTCGGGGATCAGCCCCAGCATTTT; CDR3aa: CASSEFGDQPQHF; v_gene: TRBV10-1; j_gene: TRBJ1-5; d_gene: -; abundance: -
CDR3nt: TGTGCCAGCAGCCGGACTAGCGGGACGACAGATACGCAGTATTTT; CDR3aa: CASSRTSGTTDTQYF; v_gene: TRBV5-5; j_gene: TRBJ2-3; d_gene: TRBD2; abundance: -
CDR3nt: TGTGCCAGCAGTCTCCGACAGTGGGGCAATCAGCCCCAGCATTTT; CDR3aa: CASSLRQWGNQPQHF; v_gene: TRBV28; j_gene: TRBJ1-5; d_gene: -; abundance: -
CDR3nt: TGTGCCAGTAGTATAACGGGACAGGGGAGTTACGAGCAGTACTTC; CDR3aa: CASSITGQGSYEQYF; v_gene: TRBV19; j_gene: TRBJ2-7; d_gene: TRBD1; abundance: -
CDR3nt: TGTGCCAGCAGCTCCTCCAACACTGAAGCTTTCTTT; CDR3aa: CASSSSNTEAFF; v_gene: TRBV11-3; j_gene: TRBJ1-1; d_gene: -; abundance: -
CDR3nt: TGTGCCAGCAGCCAGGGGCTTTGGGGCACCGGGGAGCTGTTTTTT; CDR3aa: CASSQGLWGTGELFF; v_gene: TRBV3-1/TRBV3-2; j_gene: TRBJ2-2; d_gene: -; abundance: few
CDR3nt: TGTGCCAGCAGTCCCTTACAGGGAAACACCGGGGAGCTGTTTTTT; CDR3aa: CASSPLQGNTGELFF; v_gene: TRBV6-5; j_gene: TRBJ2-2; d_gene: -; abundance: -
CDR3nt: TGCGCCAGCAGCCCCCGGGGGGAGAGCAATCAGCCCCAGCATTTT; CDR3aa: CASSPRGESNQPQHF; v_gene: TRBV4-1; j_gene: TRBJ1-5; d_gene: -; abundance: few
CDR3nt: TGTGCCAGTGCAGTAGCGAACGGGGAGCTGTTTTTT; CDR3aa: CASAVANGELFF; v_gene: TRBV19; j_gene: TRBJ2-2; d_gene: -; abundance: -
CDR3nt: TGTGCCAGCAGTTCCCTTGATACGCAGTATTTT; CDR3aa: CASSSLDTQYF; v_gene: TRBV12-3/TRBV12-4; j_gene: TRBJ2-3; d_gene: -; abundance: -
CDR3nt: TGTGCCAGCAGCCTCGGACAGCAAGAGACCCAGTACTTC; CDR3aa: CASSLGQQETQYF; v_gene: TRBV13; j_gene: TRBJ2-5; d_gene: -; abundance: once
CDR3nt: TGTGCCAGTGGGACACCGAGCTCCTACAATGAGCAGTTCTTC; CDR3aa: CASGTPSSYNEQFF; v_gene: TRBV6-6; j_gene: TRBJ2-1; d_gene: -; abundance: -
CDR3nt: TGCGCCAGCAGCCATCGGGCGGGGACAGACATCTATGGCTACACCTTC; CDR3aa: CASSHRAGTDIYGYTF; v_gene: TRBV4-1; j_gene: TRBJ1-2; d_gene: TRBD1; abundance: -
CDR3nt: TGTGCCAGCAGCCAACAGGGGCGAGAGACCCAGTACTTC; CDR3aa: CASSQQGRETQYF; v_gene: TRBV7-2; j_gene: TRBJ2-5; d_gene: TRBD1; abundance: -
CDR3nt: TGTGCCAGCAGCCCTCCTCAAGAGACCCAGTACTTC; CDR3aa: CASSPPQETQYF; v_gene: TRBV6-6; j_gene: TRBJ2-5; d_gene: -; abundance: -
CDR3nt: TGCGCCAGCAGTCAATCTAACCGGGACAGGGGGACCTACACTGAAGCTTTCTTT; CDR3aa: CASSQSNRDRGTYTEAFF; v_gene: TRBV23-1; j_gene: TRBJ1-1; d_gene: TRBD1; abundance: -
CDR3nt: TGTGCCAGCAGTTCCGGGCCACGGGGGAGCAATCAGCCCCAGCATTTT; CDR3aa: CASSSGPRGSNQPQHF; v_gene: TRBV7-2; j_gene: TRBJ1-5; d_gene: -; abundance: -
CDR3nt: TGTGCCAGCAGTGAGACAGGATTTGACCAAGCTTTCTTT; CDR3aa: CASSETGFDQAFF; v_gene: TRBV6-1; j_gene: TRBJ1-1; d_gene: -; abundance: -
CDR3nt: TGTGCCAGCAGCCAGGGGACAGGTTTCTACAATGAGCAGTTCTTC; CDR3aa: CASSQGTGFYNEQFF; v_gene: TRBV7-9; j_gene: TRBJ2-1; d_gene: TRBD1; abundance: -
CDR3nt: TGTGCCAGTAGTATAGCGGGGGGACAAGATACGCAGTATTTT; CDR3aa: CASSIAGGQDTQYF; v_gene: TRBV19; j_gene: TRBJ2-3; d_gene: -; abundance: -
CDR3nt: TGTGCCATCAACTCCGGACAGGGATCGCCGTACTTC; CDR3aa: CAINSGQGSPYF; v_gene: TRBV10-3; j_gene: TRBJ2-5; d_gene: TRBD1; abundance: -
CDR3nt: TGTGCCAGCAGGTATTCCAGGGATCGGCCAGATACGCAGTATTTT; CDR3aa: CASRYSRDRPDTQYF; v_gene: TRBV6-9; j_gene: TRBJ2-3; d_gene: -; abundance: -
CDR3nt: TGTGCCAGCAGGCTCCAGGGGGCGGAGGAGCAGTACTTC; CDR3aa: CASRLQGAEEQYF; v_gene: TRBV6-5; j_gene: TRBJ2-7; d_gene: TRBD1; abundance: -